What follows are 10 T cell receptor beta chains derived from one specimen sequenced in a study of T-cell reconstitution after alpha-beta-depleted transplantation in children. Unique molecular identifiers were used to barcode this TCRbeta library. TCRdb re-derived calls from the PCR reads in MiXCR, one entry per CDR3 protein. The table includes about 130,000 distinct CDR3 sequences, about 9.6% detected once. The sample consisted of PBMCs, mostly from graft donor cells, taken 180 days after TCRalphabeta/CD19-depleted stem cell transplant. The receptors stem from a girl under two years old who had a stem cell transplant for combined immunodeficiency, so the T cells may come from the graft donor.

The V gene is TRBV20-1, the J gene TRBJ1-2; D ambiguous. This CDR3 comprises 12 residues. The germline V gene has CDR1 DFQATT and CDR2 SNEGSKA (reference sequence). V was shortened by 4 bases and J by 5 bases, with 11 bases between the two germline ends. This chain's CDR3 is CSAMEGDYGYTF. In nucleotides, the CDR3 is TGCAGTGCTATGGAAGGTGATTATGGCTACACCTTC.

This clonotype occurred a few times. The V call is TRBV29-1, the J call TRBJ2-3; D ambiguous. From germline, CDR1 is SQVTM and CDR2 ANQGSEA. The CDR3 runs 15 residues. V shed 1 base and J shed 4 bases, with 15 bases lying between them. This CDR3 is CSVEGVTGHPDTQYF. Written as DNA, the CDR3 is TGCAGCGTTGAAGGAGTAACGGGCCACCCAGATACGCAGTATTTT.

A few counts support this clonotype. The V gene is TRBV10-3, the J gene TRBJ2-7; 9 nucleotides match TRBD1. Germline V CDR1 and CDR2: ENHRY, SYGVKD. This CDR3 comprises 15 residues. The V and J ends lost 3 bases and 3 bases, in that order; junction bases with no gene match: 6. The CDR3 protein is CAISDLGTGIYEQYF. The CDR3 DNA is TGTGCCATCAGTGATCTGGGGACAGGGATCTACGAGCAGTACTTC.

The V call is TRBV20-1, the J call TRBJ2-3, with 11 bases identical to TRBD2. Germline V lookup: CDR1 DFQATT, CDR2 SNEGSKA (reference sequence). Trimming took 6 bases from V and 6 from J; bases not matched to a gene: 14. CDR3 size: 16 residues. CDR3 residues: CSARRALAGGRDTQYF. DNA for the CDR3: TGCAGTGCCAGAAGGGCGCTAGCGGGAGGTAGGGATACGCAGTATTTT.

This clonotype was seen many times. The chain combines TRBV6-1 with TRBJ2-2; 11 bases agree with TRBD2. The CDR3 length is 16 residues. V shed 6 bases, J shed 6 bases, and the junction held 9 bases outside the gene matches. Germline assignment: CDR1 MNHNS and CDR2 SASEGT. CDR3 sequence: CASSRLAGTVAGELFF. CDR3 coding DNA: TGTGCCAGCAGCCGACTAGCGGGAACGGTAGCCGGGGAGCTGTTTTTT.

This clonotype appeared a few times. The chain has TRBV6-5 and TRBJ2-2, with unresolved D. Germline V lookup: CDR1 MNHEY, CDR2 SVGAGI. Trimming pared 0 bases from V and 1 base from J, leaving 9 bases between. There are 16 residues in the CDR3. The CDR3, as DNA: TGTGCCAGCAGTTACTCGATTTTGGGGAACACCGGGGAGCTGTTTTTT. Translation: CASSYSILGNTGELFF.

This clonotype qualifies as large. V gene TRBV5-8 combines with J gene TRBJ2-1, with 10 bases matching TRBD2. J lost 5 bases, V lost 5 bases, and 7 bases had no gene match. The CDR3 spans 15 residues. Germline V gives CDR1 SGHTS, CDR2 YDEGEE. CDR3 in DNA: TGTGCCAGCAGACCACTAGCGGGGATCCACAATGAGCAGTTCTTC. Encoded protein: CASRPLAGIHNEQFF.

This clonotype turned up a few times. At one boundary the junction diverges from the germline segment, which might be a read error. The chain is built from TRBV7-2 and TRBJ2-2, with 12 bases aligning to TRBD2. CDR1 is SGHTA, CDR2 FQGNSA, per germline. This CDR3 spans 16 amino acids. Written as DNA, the CDR3 is TGTGCCAGCAGTTCTAGCGGGGGGGCGAAGACCGGGGAGCTGTTTTTT. This encodes CASSSSGGAKTGELFF.

The chain couples TRBV5-1 to TRBJ2-5; D assignment may be TRBD1 or TRBD2 (5 bases each). The germline CDR1 and CDR2 sequences are SGHRS and YFSETQ. The V end lost 4 bases, the J end lost 1 base, and 11 bases lay between the germline ends. This CDR3 is 14 amino acids long. The chain's CDR3 is CASSPWDGQETQYF. The CDR3, as DNA: TGCGCCAGCAGCCCCTGGGACGGCCAAGAGACCCAGTACTTC.

The chain carries TRBV7-8 and TRBJ2-1; 8 bases line up with TRBD2. CDR1 SGHVS and CDR2 FQNEAQ come from the germline V gene. This CDR3 region has 15 residues. V lost 2 bases, J lost 7 bases, and 7 bases stayed unmatched. The CDR3 region has the DNA TGTGCCAGCAGCTTAAATCGGGGGGGAATGAATGAGCAGTTCTTC. Encoded protein: CASSLNRGGMNEQFF.